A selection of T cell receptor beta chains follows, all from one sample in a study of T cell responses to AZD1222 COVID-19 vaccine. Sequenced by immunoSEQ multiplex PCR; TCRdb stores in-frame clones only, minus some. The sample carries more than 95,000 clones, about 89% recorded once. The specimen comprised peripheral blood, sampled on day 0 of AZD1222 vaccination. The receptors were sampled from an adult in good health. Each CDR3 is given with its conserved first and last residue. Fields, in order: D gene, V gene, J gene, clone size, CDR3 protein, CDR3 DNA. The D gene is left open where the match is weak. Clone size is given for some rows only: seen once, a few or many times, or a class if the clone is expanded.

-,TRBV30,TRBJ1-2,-,CAWSEGDYGYTF,TGTGCCTGGAGTGAGGGAGACTATGGCTACACCTTC
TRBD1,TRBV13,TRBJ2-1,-,CASSGSGTGTFNEQFF,TGTGCCAGCAGCGGGTCCGGGACAGGGACTTTCAATGAGCAGTTCTTC
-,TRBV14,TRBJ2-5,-,CASSQDAETQYF,TGTGCCAGCAGCCAAGATGCGGAGACCCAGTACTTC
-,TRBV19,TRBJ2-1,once,CASSISSGEYNEQFF,TGTGCCAGTAGTATATCCAGCGGTGAGTACAATGAGCAGTTCTTC
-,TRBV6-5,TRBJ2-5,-,CASSYSPTSLGETQYF,TGTGCCAGCAGTTACTCCCCCACAAGTCTCGGGGAGACCCAGTACTTC
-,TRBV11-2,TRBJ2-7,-,CASSLLRSEQYF,TGTGCCAGCAGCTTACTTCGGAGCGAGCAGTACTTC
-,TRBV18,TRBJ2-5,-,CASSALNGRGETQYF,TGTGCCAGCTCCGCCTTAAACGGGAGAGGAGAGACCCAGTACTTC
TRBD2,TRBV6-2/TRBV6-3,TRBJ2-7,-,CASSYLGLAEYEQYF,TGTGCCAGCAGTTACTTAGGACTAGCAGAATACGAGCAGTACTTC
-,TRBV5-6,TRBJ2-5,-,CASSLGLSRMGETQYF,TGTGCCAGCAGCTTGGGTCTCTCTAGAATGGGGGAGACCCAGTACTTC
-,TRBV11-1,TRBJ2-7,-,CASSFLDREGQQYF,TGTGCCAGCAGCTTTTTGGACAGAGAGGGCCAGCAGTACTTC
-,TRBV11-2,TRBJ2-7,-,CASSLGLREYF,TGTGCCAGCAGCTTAGGACTAAGGGAGTACTTC
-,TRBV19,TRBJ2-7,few,CASSRPSSYEQYF,TGTGCCAGTAGTCGCCCCTCCTCCTACGAGCAGTACTTC
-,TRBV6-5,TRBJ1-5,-,CASRWTSSNQPQHF,TGTGCCAGCAGGTGGACAAGTAGCAATCAGCCCCAGCATTTT
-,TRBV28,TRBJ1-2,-,CASSFRQAPYGYTF,TGTGCCAGCAGTTTCCGACAGGCCCCCTATGGCTACACCTTC
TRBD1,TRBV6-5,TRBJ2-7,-,CASRRTGFYEQYF,TGTGCCAGCAGGAGGACAGGGTTCTACGAGCAGTACTTC
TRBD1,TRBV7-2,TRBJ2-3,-,CASSFLGTVTDTQYF,TGTGCCAGCAGCTTCTTGGGGACAGTCACAGATACGCAGTATTTT
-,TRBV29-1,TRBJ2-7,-,CSAEGGNYEQYF,TGCAGCGCCGAAGGGGGAAACTACGAGCAGTACTTC
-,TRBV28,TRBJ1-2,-,CASSPLIGGGYTF,TGTGCCAGCAGTCCACTAATCGGGGGTGGCTACACCTTC
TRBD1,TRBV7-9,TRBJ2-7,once,CASSLGIGQGLGQYF,TGTGCCAGCAGCTTAGGGATCGGACAGGGGTTAGGGCAGTACTTC
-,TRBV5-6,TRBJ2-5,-,CASSPGEETQYF,TGTGCCAGCAGCCCCGGGGAAGAGACCCAGTACTTC
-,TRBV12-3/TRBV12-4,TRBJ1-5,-,CASSSDLNQPQHF,TGTGCCAGCAGTTCGGACCTCAATCAGCCCCAGCATTTT
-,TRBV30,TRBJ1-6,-,CAWSETQHGSPLHF,TGTGCCTGGAGTGAAACACAACATGGATCACCCCTCCACTTT
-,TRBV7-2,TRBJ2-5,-,CASSQDPEETQYF,TGTGCCAGCAGCCAGGACCCAGAAGAGACCCAGTACTTC
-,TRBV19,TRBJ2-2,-,CASSSGQLNTGELFF,TGTGCCAGTAGTAGCGGACAGCTAAACACCGGGGAGCTGTTTTTT
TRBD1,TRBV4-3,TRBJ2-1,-,CASSQHRGQGVGNEQFF,TGCGCCAGCAGCCAACATCGTGGACAGGGGGTAGGAAATGAGCAGTTCTTC
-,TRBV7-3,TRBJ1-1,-,CASSPHKNTEAFF,TGTGCCAGCAGCCCTCACAAGAACACTGAAGCTTTCTTT
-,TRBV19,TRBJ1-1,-,CASSIARPRTEAFF,TGTGCCAGTAGTATCGCCAGGCCTCGGACGGAAGCTTTCTTT
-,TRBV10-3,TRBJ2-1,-,CAISESLASSGYNEQFF,TGTGCCATCAGTGAGAGTCTAGCCTCTTCGGGCTACAATGAGCAGTTCTTC
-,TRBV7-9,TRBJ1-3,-,CASSLGGDSGNTIYF,TGTGCCAGCAGCTTAGGGGGGGACTCTGGAAACACCATATATTTT
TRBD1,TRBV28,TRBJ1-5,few,CASSPGTGGARGNQPQHF,TGTGCCAGCAGCCCTGGGACAGGGGGCGCCCGGGGCAATCAGCCCCAGCATTTT
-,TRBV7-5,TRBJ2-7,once,CVRSLEFAGSFHEQYF,TGTGTCAGAAGCTTAGAATTTGCGGGAAGTTTCCACGAGCAGTACTTC
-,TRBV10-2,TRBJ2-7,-,CASSEPRTARQPNEQYF,TGCGCCAGCAGTGAGCCCAGGACAGCCAGGCAGCCCAACGAGCAGTACTTC
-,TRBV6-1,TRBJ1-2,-,CASSELRGTYGYTF,TGTGCCAGCAGTGAATTGAGAGGGACTTATGGCTACACCTTC
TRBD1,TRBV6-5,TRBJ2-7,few,CASSWTGDSYEQYF,TGTGCCAGCAGTTGGACAGGGGACTCCTACGAGCAGTACTTC
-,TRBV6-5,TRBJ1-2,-,CASSYRLNNYGYTF,TGTGCCAGCAGTTACCGACTGAATAACTATGGCTACACCTTC
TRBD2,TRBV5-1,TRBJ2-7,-,CASSSGGREGEQYF,TGCGCCAGCAGCTCCGGCGGGAGGGAGGGCGAGCAGTACTTC
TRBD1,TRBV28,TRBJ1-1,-,CASSFRGPGITEAFF,TGTGCCAGCAGTTTTAGGGGGCCGGGTATCACTGAAGCTTTCTTT
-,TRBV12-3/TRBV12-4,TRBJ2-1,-,CASSAWTNTFF,TGTGCCAGCAGCGCATGGACTAACACGTTCTTC
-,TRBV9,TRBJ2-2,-,CASSVQGADAGELFF,TGTGCCAGCAGCGTACAAGGTGCTGATGCCGGGGAGCTGTTTTTT
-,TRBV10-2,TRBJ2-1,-,CASMGLDHYNEQFF,TGCGCCAGCATGGGTCTAGACCACTACAATGAGCAGTTCTTC
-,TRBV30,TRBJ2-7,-,CAWSSGYEQYF,TGTGCCTGGAGCTCCGGCTACGAGCAGTACTTC
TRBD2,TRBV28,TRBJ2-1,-,CATETSGSLLNEQFF,TGTGCCACGGAGACTAGCGGGAGTTTGCTTAATGAGCAGTTCTTC
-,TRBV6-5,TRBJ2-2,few,CASSYSVPGNTGELFF,TGTGCCAGCAGTTATTCCGTGCCGGGGAACACCGGGGAGCTGTTTTTT
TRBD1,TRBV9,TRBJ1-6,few,CASSVGQGNSPLHF,TGTGCCAGCAGCGTAGGACAGGGGAATTCACCCCTCCACTTT
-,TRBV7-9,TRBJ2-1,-,CASSLGKLGPADEQFF,TGTGCCAGCAGCTTAGGAAAATTAGGTCCGGCGGATGAGCAGTTCTTC
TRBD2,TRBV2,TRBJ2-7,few,CASTPRGGPYEQYF,TGTGCCAGCACCCCTCGGGGGGGCCCTTACGAGCAGTACTTC
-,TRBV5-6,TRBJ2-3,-,CASSLQGFTDTQYF,TGTGCCAGCAGCTTGCAGGGCTTCACAGATACGCAGTATTTT
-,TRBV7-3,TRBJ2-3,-,CASSLTASDTQYF,TGTGCCAGCAGCTTAACGGCTTCAGATACGCAGTATTTT
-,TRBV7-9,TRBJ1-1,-,CASSRLEGTEAFF,TGTGCCAGCAGCCGGTTGGAGGGAACTGAAGCTTTCTTT
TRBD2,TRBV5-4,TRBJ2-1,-,CASRPGTSGVHNEQFF,TGTGCCAGCCGCCCCGGGACTAGCGGGGTACACAATGAGCAGTTCTTC
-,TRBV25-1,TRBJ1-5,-,CASSEYGKDQPQHF,TGTGCCAGCAGTGAATATGGGAAAGATCAGCCCCAGCATTTT
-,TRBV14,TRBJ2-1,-,CASSQARSAFRNEQFF,TGTGCCAGCAGCCAAGCCCGGAGCGCTTTCCGCAATGAGCAGTTCTTC
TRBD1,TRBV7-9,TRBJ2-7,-,CASSFSGQAYEQYF,TGTGCCAGCAGCTTCTCCGGACAGGCCTACGAGCAGTACTTC
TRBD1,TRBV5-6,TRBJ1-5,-,CASSSDRDSNQPQHF,TGTGCCAGCAGCAGTGACAGGGATAGCAATCAGCCCCAGCATTTT
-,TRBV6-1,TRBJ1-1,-,CASSEEETNTEAFF,TGTGCCAGCAGTGAGGAAGAAACGAACACTGAAGCTTTCTTT
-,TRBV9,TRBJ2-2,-,CASSVEQGQAGELFF,TGTGCCAGCAGCGTAGAGCAGGGGCAGGCCGGGGAGCTGTTTTTT
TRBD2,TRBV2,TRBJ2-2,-,CASRGAGELFF,TGTGCCAGCCGGGGGGCCGGGGAGCTGTTTTTT